This T cell receptor beta chain emerged from a study of T-cell reconstitution after alpha-beta-depleted transplantation in children. This CDR3 has 14 amino acids. The germline V and J ends were trimmed by 6 bases and 7 bases, with 13 bases remaining between them. Germline CDR1 MNHEY, CDR2 SMNVEV (reference sequence). Study observations and caveats: One year post-transplant, T-cell counts and diversity were largely derived from T cells produced anew. Reports say that about two months after transplant, the alpha-beta T cells came out of several hundred graft clones that had expanded.

A note on this clonotype: Its antigen is not identified.

Unique molecular identifiers were built into the TCRbeta library. TCRdb re-analysed the PCR reads in MiXCR, keeping a single row per CDR3 protein. Found here are about 980,000 distinct CDR3 sequences, about 31% of them singletons; the top ten hold roughly 27%. The chain combines TRBV27 with TRBJ1-6, with D uncertain. The receptor was derived from a boy younger than two who had a stem cell transplant for SCID, so the T cells may come from the graft donor. Sequenced material: PBMCs, mostly from graft donor cells, taken 360 days after TCRalphabeta/CD19-depleted stem cell transplant. CDR3 sequence: CASSLLGSNSPLHF. The DNA for the CDR3 is TGTGCCAGCAGCCTACTGGGGTCCAATTCACCCCTCCACTTT.